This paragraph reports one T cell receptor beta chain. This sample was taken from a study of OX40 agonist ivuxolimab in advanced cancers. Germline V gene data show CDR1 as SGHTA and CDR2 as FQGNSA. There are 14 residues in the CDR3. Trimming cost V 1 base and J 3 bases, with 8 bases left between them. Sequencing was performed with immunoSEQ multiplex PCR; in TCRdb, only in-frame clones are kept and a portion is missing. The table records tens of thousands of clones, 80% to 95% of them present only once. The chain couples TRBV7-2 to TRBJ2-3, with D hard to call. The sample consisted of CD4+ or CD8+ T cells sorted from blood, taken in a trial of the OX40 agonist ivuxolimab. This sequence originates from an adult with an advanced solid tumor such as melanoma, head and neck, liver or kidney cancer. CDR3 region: CASSLVLGTDTQYF. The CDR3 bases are TGTGCCAGCAGCTTAGTTCTCGGAACAGATACGCAGTATTTT.